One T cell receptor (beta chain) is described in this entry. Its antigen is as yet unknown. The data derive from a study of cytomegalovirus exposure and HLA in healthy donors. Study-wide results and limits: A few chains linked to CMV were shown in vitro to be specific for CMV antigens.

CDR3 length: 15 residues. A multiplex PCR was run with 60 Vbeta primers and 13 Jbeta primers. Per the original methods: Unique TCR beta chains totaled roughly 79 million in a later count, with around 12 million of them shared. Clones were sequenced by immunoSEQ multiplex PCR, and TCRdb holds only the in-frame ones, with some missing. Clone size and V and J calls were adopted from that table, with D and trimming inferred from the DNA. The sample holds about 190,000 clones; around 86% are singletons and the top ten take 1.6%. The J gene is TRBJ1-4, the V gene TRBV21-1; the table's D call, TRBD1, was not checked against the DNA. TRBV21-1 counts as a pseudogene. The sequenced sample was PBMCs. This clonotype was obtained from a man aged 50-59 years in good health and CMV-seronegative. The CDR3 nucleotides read TGTGCCAGCAGCCGAGACAGGGGGGATAATGAAAAACTGTTTTTT. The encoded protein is CASSRDRGDNEKLFF.